A selection of T cell receptor beta chains follows, all from one sample in a study of T cells generated in artificial thymic organoids. These receptors have no known antigen. TCRdb reprocessed the 5' RACE reads via MiXCR and lists one record per CDR3 protein. The sample has over 7,000 distinct CDR3 sequences, approximately 24% seen once. The sequencing input was naive CD8+ T cells grown in artificial thymic organoids from cord blood stem and progenitor cells. The receptors derive from a human donor who gave cord blood stem cells for thymic organoid culture, a cardiac surgery patient who gave postnatal thymus, or a blood donor (not recorded which). The CDR3 runs from the conserved cysteine through the conserved F or W. The order of the fields is J gene, D gene, clone size, V gene, CDR3 DNA, CDR3 protein. D genes are given only for firm matches. Where a row states a size, it is once, few, many or the class of an expanded clone; other rows omit it.

TRBJ2-1	.	.	TRBV28	TGTGCCAGCAGTTCAAACGAGCAGTTCTTC	CASSSNEQFF
TRBJ2-5	TRBD1	few	TRBV20-1	TGCAGTGCTACCTCGGACAGGGCGAGGGAGACCCAGTACTTC	CSATSDRARETQYF
TRBJ2-6	.	.	TRBV9	TGTGCCAGCAGCGTAAGGTTGGGGGCCAACGTCCTGACTTTC	CASSVRLGANVLTF
TRBJ1-1	.	medium-sized	TRBV12-3/TRBV12-4	TGTGCCAGCAGGGCAACCGGGACACATGAAGCTTTCTTT	CASRATGTHEAFF
TRBJ2-3	TRBD2	few	TRBV9	TGTGCCAGCAGCGTAGAAGTACTAGCGGGGGGGCCGGGGGATACGCAGTATTTT	CASSVEVLAGGPGDTQYF
TRBJ1-2	TRBD1	.	TRBV29-1	TGCAGCGTTCGGGACAGGGCGAGGGACTATGGCTACACCTTC	CSVRDRARDYGYTF
TRBJ2-1	.	medium-sized	TRBV4-1	TGCGCCAGCAGCCCCTCAGACGGGCGGAGCTACAATGAGCAGTTCTTC	CASSPSDGRSYNEQFF
TRBJ2-7	TRBD1	.	TRBV4-1	TGCGCCAGCAGTGAGGGACAGGGTACCTACGGGCAGTACTTC	CASSEGQGTYGQYF
TRBJ1-2	.	.	TRBV28	TGTGCCAGCAGTTATCTGGGGGGGTATGGCGGCTACACCTTC	CASSYLGGYGGYTF
TRBJ2-3	.	.	TRBV6-4	TGTGCCAGCGGGCCAGGGGGCACAGATACGCAGTATTTT	CASGPGGTDTQYF
TRBJ2-7	.	few	TRBV7-2	TGTGCCAGCAGCTTAGCCTTCGTAAGCTCCTACGAGCAGTACTTC	CASSLAFVSSYEQYF
TRBJ2-7	TRBD2	medium-sized	TRBV4-1	TGCGCCAGCAGCCAAAAGCGGGGGGCAACCTACGAGCAGTACTTC	CASSQKRGATYEQYF
TRBJ2-2	TRBD1	medium-sized	TRBV4-3	TGCGCCAGCAGCCAAGATCCAGGGGGAACCGGGGAGCTGTTTTTT	CASSQDPGGTGELFF
TRBJ1-6	.	medium-sized	TRBV6-5	TGTGCCAGCAGTTACGACGGCTCGAGGTCCCTCCACTTT	CASSYDGSRSLHF
TRBJ2-3	TRBD1	medium-sized	TRBV6-2/TRBV6-3	TGTGCCAGCCAGTTTCGGGACAGAGACACAGATACGCAGTATTTT	CASQFRDRDTDTQYF
TRBJ1-5	.	.	TRBV11-2	TGTGGCAGCAGCTTAAAAGGGTCCCCAAATCAGCCCCAGCATTTT	CGSSLKGSPNQPQHF
TRBJ1-2	.	.	TRBV12-3/TRBV12-4	TGTGCCACTTTAAGGGAGCCCTATGGCTACACCTTC	CATLREPYGYTF
TRBJ2-3	.	.	TRBV6-5	TGTGCCAGCAGTTACGGGGGGCAGGGGGGAGATACGCAGTATTTT	CASSYGGQGGDTQYF
TRBJ1-3	.	medium-sized	TRBV14	TGTGCCAGCAGCCAAGTCGGGGTCTCTGGAAACACCATATATTTT	CASSQVGVSGNTIYF
TRBJ1-1	.	.	TRBV28	TGTGCCAGCAGCCAACGGGGTAGCACTGAAGCTTTCTTT	CASSQRGSTEAFF
TRBJ1-6	.	medium-sized	TRBV12-3/TRBV12-4	TGTGCCAGCAGTTTCCGGGCCCAGTATAATTCACCCCTCCACTTT	CASSFRAQYNSPLHF
TRBJ2-7	TRBD1	.	TRBV2	TGTGCCAGCAGTGAATCCGGGACAGTCTCCTACGAGCAGTACTTC	CASSESGTVSYEQYF
TRBJ1-4	TRBD1	medium-sized	TRBV4-1	TGCGCCAGCAGCCCCCGGGACAGGGGGCGAGCTAATGAAAAACTGTTTTTT	CASSPRDRGRANEKLFF
TRBJ1-1	TRBD1	few	TRBV4-3	TGCGCCAGCAGCCAGGGACAGGGAATGAACACTGAAGCTTTCTTT	CASSQGQGMNTEAFF